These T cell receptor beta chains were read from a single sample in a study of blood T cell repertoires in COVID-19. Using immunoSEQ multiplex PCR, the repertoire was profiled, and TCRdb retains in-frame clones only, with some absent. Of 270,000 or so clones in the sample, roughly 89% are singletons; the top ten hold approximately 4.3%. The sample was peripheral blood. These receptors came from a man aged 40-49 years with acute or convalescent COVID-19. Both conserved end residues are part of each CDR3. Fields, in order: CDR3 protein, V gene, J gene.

CDR3aa: CSVRRQGTYEQYF; v_gene: TRBV29-1; j_gene: TRBJ2-7
CDR3aa: CASVSDRSNQPQHF; v_gene: TRBV12-5; j_gene: TRBJ1-5
CDR3aa: CSVEPRLAGVTDTQYF; v_gene: TRBV29-1; j_gene: TRBJ2-3
CDR3aa: CAWLTGLYGYTF; v_gene: TRBV30; j_gene: TRBJ1-2
CDR3aa: CASSPPGAGVNGYTF; v_gene: TRBV14; j_gene: TRBJ1-2
CDR3aa: CASSSDFRNQPQHF; v_gene: TRBV7-6; j_gene: TRBJ1-5
CDR3aa: CATAGGGYNYGYTF; v_gene: TRBV6-5; j_gene: TRBJ1-2
CDR3aa: CASSPPQGTPTEAFF; v_gene: TRBV6-1; j_gene: TRBJ1-1
CDR3aa: CASSHRDSKQYF; v_gene: TRBV19; j_gene: TRBJ2-7
CDR3aa: CASSLVPLDGSSGNTIYF; v_gene: TRBV5-1; j_gene: TRBJ1-3
CDR3aa: CASRGPGHPNYGYTF; v_gene: TRBV28; j_gene: TRBJ1-2
CDR3aa: CAWYEKGGSYEQYF; v_gene: TRBV30; j_gene: TRBJ2-7
CDR3aa: CASSTDSRGNSPLHF; v_gene: TRBV19; j_gene: TRBJ1-6
CDR3aa: CASSRTDYSNQPQHF; v_gene: TRBV6-5; j_gene: TRBJ1-5
CDR3aa: CASSLGDMGNQPQHF; v_gene: TRBV5-1; j_gene: TRBJ1-5
CDR3aa: CASSPDGGSQYPEAFF; v_gene: TRBV4-1; j_gene: TRBJ1-1
CDR3aa: CASSLGRQPYADEQFF; v_gene: TRBV13; j_gene: TRBJ2-1
CDR3aa: CSVGDLRGHPDTQYF; v_gene: TRBV29-1; j_gene: TRBJ2-3
CDR3aa: CASSMLPSGSGDEQFF; v_gene: TRBV19; j_gene: TRBJ2-1
CDR3aa: CASSLQGPGGDTQYF; v_gene: TRBV5-1; j_gene: TRBJ2-3
CDR3aa: CASSTNRDSYEQYF; v_gene: TRBV4-2; j_gene: TRBJ2-7
CDR3aa: CASSLEGAIYNEQFF; v_gene: TRBV11-1; j_gene: TRBJ2-1
CDR3aa: CASSIGQEPYEQYF; v_gene: TRBV7-9; j_gene: TRBJ2-7
CDR3aa: CASSLDRANTEAFF; v_gene: TRBV5-1; j_gene: TRBJ1-1
CDR3aa: CASSGTGTGPYEQYF; v_gene: TRBV25-1; j_gene: TRBJ2-7
CDR3aa: CASSGWTSPNEQFF; v_gene: TRBV19; j_gene: TRBJ2-1
CDR3aa: CASSFSGFSSGNTIYF; v_gene: TRBV5-1; j_gene: TRBJ1-3
CDR3aa: CASSLGANVLTF; v_gene: TRBV7-2; j_gene: TRBJ2-6
CDR3aa: CASSDVDGTGGVNVLTF; v_gene: TRBV2; j_gene: TRBJ2-6
CDR3aa: CASRSRDEAFF; v_gene: TRBV6-5; j_gene: TRBJ1-1
CDR3aa: CAISESGGWFEQYF; v_gene: TRBV10-3; j_gene: TRBJ2-7
CDR3aa: CASSLKGVGTPPFF; v_gene: TRBV5-1; j_gene: TRBJ1-1
CDR3aa: CASSPGGYSYNEQFF; v_gene: TRBV5-1; j_gene: TRBJ2-1
CDR3aa: CASKRAGNEKLFF; v_gene: TRBV14; j_gene: TRBJ1-4
CDR3aa: CAWSSGQGDQAFF; v_gene: TRBV30; j_gene: TRBJ1-1
CDR3aa: CASSAGGFSTDTQYF; v_gene: TRBV7-2; j_gene: TRBJ2-3
CDR3aa: CASSSRGANTEAFF; v_gene: TRBV6-5; j_gene: TRBJ1-1
CDR3aa: CASSYSGQNQPQHF; v_gene: TRBV6-5; j_gene: TRBJ1-5
CDR3aa: CASSSARTGAFGELFF; v_gene: TRBV25-1; j_gene: TRBJ2-2
CDR3aa: CASSQEQGQHTQYF; v_gene: TRBV4-1; j_gene: TRBJ2-3
CDR3aa: CASRPSGQALYEQYF; v_gene: TRBV6-5; j_gene: TRBJ2-7
CDR3aa: CASSLFGGEKLFF; v_gene: TRBV7-9; j_gene: TRBJ1-4
CDR3aa: CASSILGTGDTEAFF; v_gene: TRBV19; j_gene: TRBJ1-1
CDR3aa: CASSLSPGQGAVGYTF; v_gene: TRBV11-2; j_gene: TRBJ1-2
CDR3aa: CASSRGQGGLDTEAFF; v_gene: TRBV5-1; j_gene: TRBJ1-1
CDR3aa: CASSLAGASNQPQHF; v_gene: TRBV11-2; j_gene: TRBJ1-5
CDR3aa: CAIMDTYYYEQYF; v_gene: TRBV23-1; j_gene: TRBJ2-7
CDR3aa: CASSLGFPRSNQPQHF; v_gene: TRBV5-5; j_gene: TRBJ1-5
CDR3aa: CASSLRRGQPQHF; v_gene: TRBV27; j_gene: TRBJ1-5
CDR3aa: CASSYTGLTGELFF; v_gene: TRBV5-1; j_gene: TRBJ2-2
CDR3aa: CASSKVGGRGTEKLFF; v_gene: TRBV21-1; j_gene: TRBJ1-4
CDR3aa: CASSPGQNYGYTF; v_gene: TRBV5-4; j_gene: TRBJ1-2
CDR3aa: CASSPLLSLGELNSPLHF; v_gene: TRBV27; j_gene: TRBJ1-6
CDR3aa: CASRLGGWDEQYF; v_gene: TRBV7-9; j_gene: TRBJ2-7
CDR3aa: CASSRATGNTEAFF; v_gene: TRBV5-1; j_gene: TRBJ1-1
CDR3aa: CASSYGTADHYGYTF; v_gene: TRBV6-6; j_gene: TRBJ1-2
CDR3aa: CASSLGAGPNYGYTF; v_gene: TRBV5-1; j_gene: TRBJ1-2